This T cell receptor (beta chain) comes out of a study of early T cells in non-severe SARS-CoV-2 infection. Study-level information: Sequencing of bulk RNA from unsorted whole blood was done, without chain pairing. Study findings and constraints: Anti-spike CD8 responses were favored in VDJdb matching, and private and CD4 specificities were missed.

As regards this clonotype: Antigen specificity is unknown.

The CDR3 spans 16 residues. Between the trimmed V and J ends, which lost 1 base and 7 bases, there was a span of 17 bases. Germline loops: CDR1 SGHTA, CDR2 FQGNSA. Individual cDNA molecules were tagged with unique molecular identifiers. TCRdb re-called the 5' RACE reads with MiXCR, one entry per CDR3 protein. The profile shows about 75,000 distinct CDR3 sequences, around 11% of them singletons. This TCR came from an adult who was a healthcare worker with PCR-confirmed SARS-CoV-2 infection or an uninfected control (not recorded which). The source was whole blood, collected at baseline. The chain carries TRBV7-2 and TRBJ1-3; the D is unclear. Here the CDR3 DNA reads TGTGCCAGCAGCTTAGACTACGCCCTGAATGGTAACACCATATATTTT. Translating it yields CASSLDYALNGNTIYF.